This TCR beta chain originates from a study of blood T cell repertoires in COVID-19. Across the whole study: T cells, B-cell-depleted T cells, or PBMCs provided the cDNA or gDNA that served as material.

The assay was immunoSEQ multiplex PCR, and TCRdb's table has in-frame clones only and misses some. The table records fewer than 350,000 clones, around 90% of them present only once. Participants were aged about 18 to 100 years from 20 to 30 US areas. The study assigned cohorts using participant-reported clinical history. Looked up from germline, CDR1 is SEHNR and CDR2 is FQNEAQ (reference sequence). The CDR3 consists of 16 residues. With 11 bases clipped from V and 2 bases from J, the junction kept 13 bases outside the gene matches. The chain carries TRBV7-9 and TRBJ2-7; 12 positions match TRBD1. Sequencing was performed on PBMCs or T cells enriched from blood (not recorded which). The clonotype originates from a man in his 60s who had recovered from COVID-19. The CDR3 DNA is TGTGCCCCGGGACAGGGGGCTCTGGAACCCACCTACGAGCAGTACTTC. It encodes CAPGQGALEPTYEQYF.